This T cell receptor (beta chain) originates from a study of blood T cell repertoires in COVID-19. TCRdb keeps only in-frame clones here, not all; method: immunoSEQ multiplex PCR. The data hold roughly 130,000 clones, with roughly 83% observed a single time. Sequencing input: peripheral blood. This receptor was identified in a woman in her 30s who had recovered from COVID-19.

In DNA, the CDR3 is TGTGCCAGCGCTGGACAGGGGGCTATTTTCTACGAGCAGTACTTC. It translates to CASAGQGAIFYEQYF. The chain links TRBV5-6 to TRBJ2-7, with 11 bases lining up with TRBD1. This CDR3 has 15 residues. Trimming at V came to 7 bases and at J to 3 bases, leaving 9 bases not matched to a gene. Per the germline V gene, CDR1 is SGHDT and CDR2 is YYEEEE.